This T cell receptor beta chain was retrieved from a study of blood T cell repertoires in COVID-19. TCRdb's copy holds only in-frame clones and misses some; the assay was immunoSEQ multiplex PCR. The table shows 160,000 or so clones, with 87% occurring only once. Sequencing used peripheral blood. The TCR originated in a woman between 50 and 59 years old with acute or convalescent COVID-19.

CDR3 amino acids: CAVAGDSHTGELFF. CDR3 nucleotide sequence: TGTGCCGTGGCTGGGGACTCCCACACCGGGGAGCTGTTTTTT. The J gene is TRBJ2-2, the V gene TRBV24-1; D perhaps matches TRBD2 (6 bases). Deletions cut 12 bases from V and 3 bases from J, with 16 bases between. Per germline, CDR1 KGHDR and CDR2 SFDVKD. The length of the CDR3 is 14 residues.